Described below is a single TCR beta chain sequence and its context. The antigen is unknown. The data originate from a study of cytomegalovirus exposure and HLA in healthy donors. The PCR had 60 Vbeta and 13 Jbeta primers. The protocol was immunoSEQ multiplex PCR, while the TCRdb copy is restricted to in-frame clones and leaves out a portion. The sample shows around 150,000 clones, around 80% of them seen only once. General study findings and limits: Being productive about 87% or about 30% of the time was typical of most TCR beta V segments in an earlier analysis.

V was pared by 1 base and J by 1 base, with 19 bases between. CDR3 length: 18 amino acids. CDR1 and CDR2 from the germline V gene are SGHRS and YFSETQ. The chain recombines TRBV5-1 with TRBJ2-3, with TRBD2 as a possible D gene (6 bases). Sequencing used PBMCs. The TCR originated in a young man in good health and CMV-seronegative. Here the CDR3 reads CASSLLTGLLGGTDTQYF. The CDR3, as DNA: TGCGCCAGCAGCTTGCTCACAGGACTACTGGGGGGCACAGATACGCAGTATTTT.